This T cell receptor (beta chain) was sequenced in a study of blood T cell repertoires in COVID-19. Study-level information: Samples of COVID-19 (acute and convalescent) were obtained from the United States, Italy and Spain. The cDNA or gDNA used as material had been derived from T cells, B-cell-depleted T cells, or PBMCs.

Per germline, CDR1 ENHRY and CDR2 SYGVKD. V was clipped by 5 bases and J by 7 bases; unmatched bases: 5. There are 14 residues in the CDR3. In the original workflow: Cell counts per sample came from amplifying reference gene primers. TCRdb's table, derived via immunoSEQ multiplex PCR, lists solely in-frame clones and lacks some. V and J calls and clone size follow that table, whereas D and trimming were derived from the DNA. Of about 410,000 clones detected, 70% to 90% appear once; the ten largest clones hold 1.5% to 1.8%. The sequenced material came from peripheral blood. This sequence joins TRBV10-3 and TRBJ1-4; 9 nucleotides line up with TRBD1. This TCR was sampled from a middle-aged woman with COVID-19, enrolled during active disease. This CDR3 is CAISRDRDTEKLFF. The DNA for the CDR3 is TGTGCCATCAGTAGGGACAGGGATACTGAAAAACTGTTTTTT.